This T cell receptor beta chain was documented in a study of circulating tumor DNA in untreated peripheral T-cell lymphoma. Findings of the study overall: Baseline tissues yielded around 86% and baseline serum 65% to 75% tumor-specific clonotype detection.

The germline V gene has CDR1 MNHGY and CDR2 SAAAGT. Unmatched junction bases numbered 6, after V lost 5 bases and J lost 4 bases. The CDR3 has 14 amino acids. Regarding this clone: What it recognizes is unknown.

This table comes from immunoSEQ multiplex PCR, and its TCRdb copy is limited to in-frame clones, with some not included. The sample holds just over 6,500 clones, 62% seen once. The sequenced sample consisted of tumor tissue. The J gene is TRBJ1-2, the V gene TRBV6-8; 8 nucleotides align to TRBD1. The origin of this receptor is a human donor with peripheral T-cell lymphoma. In DNA form, the CDR3 reads TGTGCCAGCAGTCTGGACAGGGATGTCTATGGCTACACCTTC. It specifies CASSLDRDVYGYTF.